A single sample gave rise to the 20 T cell receptor beta chains below, sequenced in a study of blood T cell repertoires in COVID-19. Sequencing used immunoSEQ multiplex PCR; TCRdb keeps in-frame clones, though not all of them. This sample has around 300,000 clones, with about nine tenths found just once. Specimen: peripheral blood. All receptors derive from a man aged 50 or older with active or convalescent COVID-19.

V is TRBV6-2 or TRBV6-3 and J is TRBJ2-7; 13 bases line up with TRBD2. The germline V gene encodes CDR1 MNHEY and CDR2 SVGEGT. The junction had 14 bases not matched to a gene; V was cut back by 5 bases and J by 7 bases. The CDR3 has 17 amino acids. The DNA for the CDR3 is TGTGCCAGCAGTCCACGACTAGCGGGAGGCTGGGAAGAGGAGCAGTACTTC. This translates into CASSPRLAGGWEEEQYF.

The chain uses TRBV5-6 and TRBJ2-3, with 7 bases that match TRBD2. The V and J ends lost 3 bases and 5 bases, in that order; junction bases with no gene match: 6. This CDR3 has 14 amino acids. Germline V CDR1 and CDR2: SGHDT, YYEEEE. The CDR3 bases are TGTGCCAGCAGCTCTCTAGCGGTCCGAGATACGCAGTATTTT. Translation: CASSSLAVRDTQYF. Full variable domain (missing parts from reference TRBV5-6 and TRBJ2-3): DAGVTQSPTHLIKTRGQQVTLRCSPKSGHDTVSWYQQALGQGPQFIFQYYEEEERQRGNFPDRFSGHQFPNYSSELNVNALLLGDSALYLCASSSLAVRDTQYFGPGTRLTVL.

The V call is TRBV11-2, the J call TRBJ2-5, with 8 bases fitting TRBD1. Trimming removed 3 bases from V and 5 bases from J; junction bases left unmatched: 8. CDR1 and CDR2 from the germline V gene are SGHAT and FQNNGV. This CDR3 contains 15 residues. The CDR3 coding sequence is TGTGCCAGCAGCTTGACAGGGGAGGTGTGGGAGACCCAGTACTTC. Its translation is CASSLTGEVWETQYF.

V is TRBV7-2 and J is TRBJ2-5; perhaps TRBD2 as D (6 bases). CDR1 is SGHTA and CDR2 is FQGNSA in the germline V gene. Between the trimmed V and J ends, which lost 5 bases and 2 bases, there was a span of 9 bases. CDR3 length equals 13 residues. Here the CDR3 reads CASSVGSQETQYF. The CDR3 DNA is TGTGCCAGCAGCGTCGGGAGTCAAGAGACCCAGTACTTC. The whole variable domain, remainder taken from reference TRBV7-2 and TRBJ2-5, is GAGVSQSPSNKVTEKGKDVELRCDPISGHTALYWYRQSLGQGLEFLIYFQGNSAPDKSGLPSDRFSAERTGGSVSTLTIQRTQQEDSAVYLCASSVGSQETQYFGPGTRLLVL.

The rearrangement uses TRBV19 and TRBJ1-2, with a tentative D call TRBD1 (6 bases). Germline lookup yields CDR1 LNHDA and CDR2 SQIVND (reference sequence). V was shortened by 7 bases and J by 7 bases, with 19 bases between the two germline ends. The CDR3 covers 14 residues. The CDR3 DNA reads TGTGCCAGTACCAAGGGGGGGGCGTCGGGTGGCTACACCTTC. The encoded protein is CASTKGGASGGYTF. Variable domain in full (rest from reference TRBV19 and TRBJ1-2): DGGITQSPKYLFRKEGQNVTLSCEQNLNHDAMYWYRQDPGQGLRLIYYSQIVNDFQKGDIAEGYSVSREKKESFPLTVTSAQKNPTAFYLCASTKGGASGGYTFGSGTRLTVV.

The chain has TRBV10-1 and TRBJ2-3; 7 bases match TRBD1. The V segment lost 6 bases and the J segment 1 base; nucleotides outside the gene matches: 4. The CDR3 has 14 amino acids. Germline CDR1 WNHNN, CDR2 SYGVQD (reference sequence). CDR3 loop: CASSRDSRTDTQYF. CDR3 DNA: TGCGCCAGCAGCCGGGACAGTCGCACAGATACGCAGTATTTT.

About this clone itself: Because the CDR3's place on the DNA is in doubt, the DNA is left out and the CDR3 is given as listed by TCRdb. The chain recombines TRBV18 with TRBJ2-7; the D segment call TRBD2 is taken from the table without a DNA check. The CDR3 sequence runs 19 residues, both termini included. Germline lookup yields CDR1 KGHSH and CDR2 LQKENI. The CDR3: CASSPPQTSGRVSLYEQYF.

The chain recombines TRBV30 with TRBJ1-6; possibly TRBD1 for D (5 bases). The CDR3 loop spans 14 amino acids. Deletions cut 1 base from V and 8 bases from J, with 12 bases between. Germline CDR1 reads GTSNPN; CDR2 reads SVGIG (reference sequence). CDR3 in DNA: TGTGCCTGGAGTGCAGGGTACTCCGATTCACCCCTCCACTTT. It translates to CAWSAGYSDSPLHF.

The genes are TRBV28 and TRBJ1-6; TRBD1 matches at 7 bases. CDR1 and CDR2 (germline): MDHEN, SYDVKM. The CDR3 extends over 17 amino acids. After removal of 4 bases from V and 0 bases from J, the junction contained 6 bases not matched to a gene. This CDR3 reads CASSSSQGSSYNSPLHF. The CDR3, as DNA: TGTGCCAGCAGTTCATCACAGGGGAGCTCCTATAATTCACCCCTCCACTTT.

V and J are TRBV19 and TRBJ2-2; weak D call: TRBD1 (5 bases). The CDR3 totals 14 residues. CDR1 and CDR2 from the germline V gene are LNHDA and SQIVND (reference sequence). Trimming shortened V by 2 bases and J by 7 bases, and 11 bases separated the two germline ends. In DNA form, the CDR3 reads TGTGCCAGTAGTATATGGGGCCTTAGCGGGGAGCTGTTTTTT. As protein: CASSIWGLSGELFF.

The V gene is TRBV7-2, the J gene TRBJ1-1; D possibly corresponds to TRBD1 (5 bases). Trimming shortened V by 4 bases and J by 1 base, and 16 bases separated the two germline ends. The germline CDR1 and CDR2 sequences are SGHTA and FQGNSA. The CDR3 has 16 residues. In DNA form, the CDR3 reads TGTGCCAGCAGCTGGGGGGAAGGACACCCGAACACTGAAGCTTTCTTT. It is translated as CASSWGEGHPNTEAFF.

The chain carries TRBV7-2 and TRBJ2-7; 12 positions agree with TRBD2. The V gene end was trimmed by 5 bases and the J gene end by 2 bases; junction bases not matched to a gene: 4. The CDR3 is 15 residues long. CDR1 and CDR2 from the germline V gene are SGHTA and FQGNSA. CDR3 in DNA: TGTGCCAGCAGCCGGACTAGCGGGGCAACCTACGAGCAGTACTTC. It codes for CASSRTSGATYEQYF.

This chain links TRBV7-9 with TRBJ1-6, with 9 nucleotides matching TRBD1. CDR3 length equals 14 residues. The J segment lost 10 bases and the V segment lost 4 bases, leaving 5 bases of the junction unmatched. Germline V gives CDR1 SEHNR, CDR2 FQNEAQ (reference sequence). This chain's CDR3 is CASSWDRVGSPLHF. The CDR3 nucleotides read TGTGCCAGCAGCTGGGACAGGGTGGGCTCACCCCTCCACTTT.

J is TRBJ2-5 and V is TRBV19; a possible D gene is TRBD1 (6 bases). V was cut by 5 bases and J by 4 bases, with 11 bases left in between. Germline V CDR1 and CDR2: LNHDA, SQIVND (reference sequence). The CDR3 length is 13 residues. The CDR3 DNA reads as TGTGCCAGTAGTCCCACAGGGTCAGAGACCCAGTACTTC. Protein product: CASSPTGSETQYF.

As to this clone: Since no conserved phenylalanine or tryptophan closes the CDR3, a read error is the likely cause. The DNA is omitted, as the CDR3 cannot be located on it reliably, and the CDR3 follows TCRdb's listing. CDR3 sequence: CASSQRTGSVPSI. The rearrangement uses TRBV14 and TRBJ1-4; no DNA check was done on the table's D call, TRBD1. The CDR3 has 13 residues if both end residues are counted. Germline V gene data show CDR1 as SGHDN and CDR2 as FVKESK.

This clone was seen only once. The chain combines TRBV5-1 with TRBJ2-1; 11 bases align to TRBD2. Per the germline V gene, CDR1 is SGHRS and CDR2 is YFSETQ. The CDR3 loop spans 15 amino acids. With V trimmed by 5 bases and J by 3 bases, 4 bases remained unmatched. CDR3 sequence reads: CASRPLAGDYNEQFF. The CDR3 DNA sequence: TGCGCCAGCAGACCACTAGCGGGAGACTACAATGAGCAGTTCTTC.

V and J are TRBV7-3 and TRBJ1-1; D unclear. The CDR3 runs to 12 residues. The V end lost 5 bases, the J end lost 10 bases, and 14 bases lay between the germline ends. Germline assignment: CDR1 SGHTA and CDR2 FQGTGA. In DNA, the CDR3 is TGTGCCAGCAGCCCCCAAGGAGGGAGAGCTTTCTTT. Translating gives CASSPQGGRAFF. The complete variable domain, with remaining parts taken from reference TRBV7-3 and TRBJ1-1, reads GAGVSQTPSNKVTEKGKYVELRCDPISGHTALYWYRQSLGQGPEFLIYFQGTGAADDSGLPNDRFFAVRPEGSVSTLKIQRTERGDSAVYLCASSPQGGRAFFGQGTRLTVV.

The DNA of the CDR3 is TGTGCCAGCAGCCGCCAGGGTGCTAGCACAGATACGCAGTATTTT. Translated, it gives CASSRQGASTDTQYF. The chain is built from TRBV4-2 and TRBJ2-3, with D perhaps matching TRBD1 (5 bases). This CDR3 region has 15 residues. V gave up 4 bases and J gave up 0 bases, with 11 bases separating them. Germline V lookup: CDR1 LGHNA, CDR2 YNFKEQ.

This chain uses TRBV7-6 with TRBJ1-5; TRBD1 might be the D (6 bases). V shed 1 base and J shed 3 bases, with 16 bases lying between them. Germline CDR1 reads SGHVS; CDR2 reads FNYEAQ. This CDR3 region has 17 residues. The CDR3 loop reads CASSLGPRQVVNQPQHF. The CDR3 DNA is TGTGCCAGCAGCTTAGGACCCCGACAGGTGGTCAATCAGCCCCAGCATTTT.

The V call is TRBV7-8, the J call TRBJ2-7, with 10 nucleotides matching TRBD2. Germline V gene lookup returns CDR1 SGHVS and CDR2 FQNEAQ. CDR3 length equals 16 residues. V lost 1 base, J lost 6 bases, and 9 bases stayed unmatched. CDR3 coding DNA: TGTGCCAGCAGCTTAGTGCTAGCGGGAGCTGGGGGCGAGCAGTACTTC. It is translated as CASSLVLAGAGGEQYF.